A selection of T cell receptor beta chains follows, all from one sample in a study of cytomegalovirus exposure and HLA in healthy donors. Data came from immunoSEQ multiplex PCR; TCRdb stores just in-frame clones and leaves some out. This table has 50,000 or so clones, about 77% appearing once. Sequenced sample: PBMCs. These TCRs come from a woman between 35 and 50 years old in good health and CMV-seropositive. CDR3s include the opening cysteine and the closing phenylalanine or tryptophan. A D gene is named only where the DNA matches it firmly. Size values are once, few and many counts, or a class for expanded clones, and some rows have none.

CDR3 length: 14; D gene: .; clone size: .; J gene: TRBJ2-5; V gene: TRBV25-1; CDR3 DNA: TGTGCCAGCAGTGAAGATGGTAGCGAGAAGACCCAGTACTTC; CDR3 protein: CASSEDGSEKTQYF
CDR3 length: 14; D gene: .; clone size: few; J gene: TRBJ2-7; V gene: TRBV6-1; CDR3 DNA: TGTGCCAGCAGCCCCGAGCGCTACTCCTACGAGCAGTACTTC; CDR3 protein: CASSPERYSYEQYF
CDR3 length: 15; D gene: TRBD2; clone size: .; J gene: TRBJ2-3; V gene: TRBV2; CDR3 DNA: TGTGCCAGCAGTGAGAGGACTAGCGGGGGTGATACGCAGTATTTT; CDR3 protein: CASSERTSGGDTQYF
CDR3 length: 13; D gene: .; clone size: few; J gene: TRBJ2-5; V gene: TRBV5-6; CDR3 DNA: TGTGCCAGCAGCTCTTATTCAGGAGAGACCCAGTACTTC; CDR3 protein: CASSSYSGETQYF
CDR3 length: 14; D gene: TRBD1; clone size: .; J gene: TRBJ2-5; V gene: TRBV5-4; CDR3 DNA: TGTGCCAGCAGCTTGGGGACAGGGACAGAGACCCAGTACTTC; CDR3 protein: CASSLGTGTETQYF
CDR3 length: 12; D gene: TRBD2; clone size: .; J gene: TRBJ2-7; V gene: TRBV5-4; CDR3 DNA: TGTGCCGTCGGGGGGGGAATCTACGAGCAGTACTTC; CDR3 protein: CAVGGGIYEQYF
CDR3 length: 14; D gene: .; clone size: .; J gene: TRBJ2-5; V gene: TRBV5-1; CDR3 DNA: TGCGCCAGCAGCCCCGGCGGTCTGGGAGAGACCCAGTACTTC; CDR3 protein: CASSPGGLGETQYF
CDR3 length: 12; D gene: .; clone size: .; J gene: TRBJ1-1; V gene: TRBV19; CDR3 DNA: TGTGCCAGTAGTATCAGGAGGACTGAAGCTTTCTTT; CDR3 protein: CASSIRRTEAFF
CDR3 length: 11; D gene: .; clone size: .; J gene: TRBJ2-2; V gene: TRBV5-1; CDR3 DNA: TGCGCCAGCAGCTTGATAGGGGAGCTGTTTTTT; CDR3 protein: CASSLIGELFF
CDR3 length: 15; D gene: TRBD1; clone size: .; J gene: TRBJ1-5; V gene: TRBV9; CDR3 DNA: TGTGCCAGCAGCGCAACAGGGGAAGGGAGCCAGCCCCAGCATTTT; CDR3 protein: CASSATGEGSQPQHF
CDR3 length: 17; D gene: .; clone size: .; J gene: TRBJ1-1; V gene: TRBV14; CDR3 DNA: TGTGCCAGCAGCCAAGGGCTTCTGACAGGTCTCCAGTCTGGAGCTTTCTTT; CDR3 protein: CASSQGLLTGLQSGAFF
CDR3 length: 14; D gene: .; clone size: .; J gene: TRBJ2-7; V gene: TRBV28; CDR3 DNA: TGTGCCAGCAGTTTAGGGGCCCAATCCTACGAGCAGTACTTC; CDR3 protein: CASSLGAQSYEQYF
CDR3 length: 18; D gene: .; clone size: .; J gene: TRBJ1-2; V gene: TRBV7-8; CDR3 DNA: TGTGCCAGCAGCAGAACGGACAGCCTGGTGGCCTCTAGCTATGGCTACACCTTC; CDR3 protein: CASSRTDSLVASSYGYTF
CDR3 length: 13; D gene: .; clone size: .; J gene: TRBJ2-7; V gene: TRBV2; CDR3 DNA: TGTGCCAGCAGTGGGCAGGGGCCCTACGAGCAGTACTTC; CDR3 protein: CASSGQGPYEQYF